This section outlines one T cell receptor beta chain sequence together with its context. Its antigen has not been determined. Base qualities are not recorded, but no much larger clone differs from it by a single base. Trimming costs V 3 bases and J 7 bases, and their ends lie 10 bases apart. From the cysteine through the phenylalanine, the CDR3 covers 14 amino acids. Left in the record is the CDR3 DNA by itself, 42 bases read in frame from the first base. The sample comes from a study of patients and donors after allogeneic stem cell transplantation (dated by TCRdb to 2018 to 2020). The library was prepared using RT-PCR. The sample was run on a NextSeq 550. The public reads were quality trimmed at Q25 with fastp and then assembled into clones with MiXCR by TCRdb, keeping productive beta chains. Every CDR3 protein is listed once, alongside the most common genes and DNA of its rows. The sample records about 210,000 distinct CDR3 sequences, about 38% of which are singletons. The ten largest clones capture approximately 10% of the sample.

The receptor was isolated from a human donor who was either an allogeneic HSCT recipient or a stem cell or donor lymphocyte infusion donor (not recorded which). It is not recorded whose cells these are; they may come from a transplant donor. Sequencing input: blood, either unsorted or a sorted T cell fraction (not recorded which). The rearranged segments are TRBV12-3 or TRBV12-4 and TRBJ1-6; tentative D gene TRBD1, with 5 bases matching. In nucleotide form, the sequence is TGTGCCAGCAGTTTGGCGGGGGGGAATTCACCCCTCCACTTT. Translation gives CASSLAGGNSPLHF.